This is a list of T cell receptor beta chains from one sample in a study of shared clonotypes between healthy human individuals. Profiling relied on immunoSEQ multiplex PCR, and the TCRdb table lists in-frame clones only, not all of them. The sample contains around 2.1 million clones, 85% to 95% of which appear only once. Specimen: naive CD8+ T cells from PBMCs. These receptors were taken from a man aged 18-30 years in good health. Some clones in this sample may be carry-over from other donors' samples. Each CDR3 is given with its conserved first and last residue. The D gene is left open where the match is weak. Expanded clones are given a class, and other clones once, few, many or no size at all.

.	TRBV11-2	TRBJ2-3	TRBD2	TGTGCCAGCAGCTTAGTACTAGCGGGCACAGATACGCAGTATTTT	CASSLVLAGTDTQYF
.	TRBV6-6	TRBJ1-2	.	TGTGCCAGCAGTTACTCGGGACCCAGCTATGGCTACACCTTC	CASSYSGPSYGYTF
.	TRBV7-3	TRBJ2-7	.	TGTGCCAGCAGCTTGGGGTCACGCTACGAGCAGTACTTC	CASSLGSRYEQYF
.	TRBV14	TRBJ2-5	TRBD2	TGTGCCAGCAGCCAAGAAGAAGTTTCGCGGGAGTGCCCCGAGACCCAGTACTTC	CASSQEEVSRECPETQYF
.	TRBV10-3	TRBJ1-4	.	TGTGCCATCAGTGGGACTCCGGGTATGAGAGAGGAAAAACTGTTTTTT	CAISGTPGMREEKLFF
.	TRBV5-1	TRBJ1-1	TRBD1	TGCGCCAGCAGCTCGGACAGGGGATATCTGAACACTGAAGCTTTCTTT	CASSSDRGYLNTEAFF
.	TRBV11-2	TRBJ2-1	.	TGTGCCAGCAGCCGCGAGGGGCGCAATGAGCAGTTCTTC	CASSREGRNEQFF
.	TRBV5-4	TRBJ2-7	TRBD1	TGTGCCAGCAGCTTCCGGGACAGAAACTACGAGCAGTACTTC	CASSFRDRNYEQYF
once	TRBV9	TRBJ2-7	.	TGTGCCAGCAGCGTATCCGGCAAACTAGATCCCTACGAGCAGTACTTC	CASSVSGKLDPYEQYF
.	TRBV6-1	TRBJ2-2	.	TGTGCCAGCACCCTAAGTGGGGTAACCGGCGGGGAGCTGTTTTTT	CASTLSGVTGGELFF
.	TRBV27	TRBJ1-1	.	TGTGCCAGCAGTTTACTAGGGGCAGGAAACACTGAAGCTTTCTTT	CASSLLGAGNTEAFF
.	TRBV28	TRBJ2-3	.	TGTGCCAGCACCCCTGGCAAAGATACGCAGTATTTT	CASTPGKDTQYF
.	TRBV7-9	TRBJ2-2	.	TGTGCCAGCAGCTCAGCGTGGGGCAATACCGGGGAGCTGTTTTTT	CASSSAWGNTGELFF
.	TRBV19	TRBJ2-7	.	TGTGCCAGTAGTGCATATATGACCTACGAGCAGTACTTC	CASSAYMTYEQYF
.	TRBV27	TRBJ2-1	TRBD1	TGTGCCAGCAGCCGGGACAGATACAATGAGCAGTTCTTC	CASSRDRYNEQFF
.	TRBV7-9	TRBJ2-1	.	TGTGCCAGCAGCGTAGGGGCGACTGGGGAAGGCAATGAGCAGTTCTTC	CASSVGATGEGNEQFF
.	TRBV11-2	TRBJ2-2	.	TGTGCCAGCAGCTTTGTCGCTACCGGGGAGCTGTTTTTT	CASSFVATGELFF
.	TRBV28	TRBJ2-7	.	TGTGCCAGCAGAACGGACGCCTCCTACGAGCAGTACTTC	CASRTDASYEQYF
.	TRBV19	TRBJ2-1	TRBD2	TGTGCCAGTACCCCACTAGCGGGGGGGAACAATGAGCAGTTCTTC	CASTPLAGGNNEQFF
few	TRBV29-1	TRBJ1-1	TRBD1	TGCAGCGGGACAGGAATGAACACTGAAGCTTTCTTT	CSGTGMNTEAFF
.	TRBV11-2	TRBJ2-5	.	TGTGCCAGCAGCTTAGCCCCCGGTGAGAAGGAGACCCAGTACTTC	CASSLAPGEKETQYF
.	TRBV5-4	TRBJ2-1	TRBD1	TGTGCCAGCAGCGGGACAGGATTTTACGACAACAATGAGCAGTTCTTC	CASSGTGFYDNNEQFF
once	TRBV5-5	TRBJ2-2	TRBD2	TGTGCCAGCAGCGCTGGACTAGCGGCAAACACCGGGGAGCTGTTTTTT	CASSAGLAANTGELFF
.	TRBV6-6	TRBJ1-3	.	TGTGCCAGCAGTCCCCCGCTCGGCCCCGGGGGAAACACCATATATTTT	CASSPPLGPGGNTIYF
.	TRBV6-5	TRBJ2-5	TRBD1	TGTGCCAGCAGTTACGGACAGGGTGTGGAAGAGACCCAGTACTTC	CASSYGQGVEETQYF
.	TRBV6-1	TRBJ2-7	.	TGTGCCAGCAGTGAATTGCGGGGAAGCTCCTACGAGCAGTACTTC	CASSELRGSSYEQYF
.	TRBV4-1	TRBJ1-1	.	TGCGCCAGCAGCCAAGCGTGGGGGGGACGCCGACCCATGAACACTGAAGCTTTCTTT	CASSQAWGGRRPMNTEAFF
.	TRBV7-6	TRBJ1-1	.	TGTGCCAGCAGCTCCATATTAACACTGAACACTGAAGCTTTCTTT	CASSSILTLNTEAFF
.	TRBV27	TRBJ1-5	.	TGTGCCAGCAGTTTGATGGGCAAAAATCAGCCCCAGCATTTT	CASSLMGKNQPQHF
.	TRBV2	TRBJ2-7	.	TGTGCCAGCAGTCCCACTGTGACTTACGAGCAGTACTTC	CASSPTVTYEQYF
once	TRBV7-9	TRBJ2-1	.	TGTGCCAGCAGCCCGGCGGGACACCCCAATGAGCAGTTCTTC	CASSPAGHPNEQFF
.	TRBV28	TRBJ2-7	TRBD1	TGTGCCAGCAGTTTACCGGGACAGGGGGACCTTTCCTACGAGCAGTACTTC	CASSLPGQGDLSYEQYF
once	TRBV27	TRBJ2-1	TRBD2	TGTGCCAGCAGTTTGTTACTAGCGGGTGGGCCCTCCTACAATGAGCAGTTCTTC	CASSLLLAGGPSYNEQFF
.	TRBV7-9	TRBJ1-1	TRBD1	TGTGCCAGCAGCCGAACAGGGGGGGGCACTGAAGCTTTCTTT	CASSRTGGGTEAFF
.	TRBV29-1	TRBJ2-2	TRBD1	TGCAGCGCCCAGACAGGGTTCACCGGGGAGCTGTTTTTT	CSAQTGFTGELFF
.	TRBV7-7	TRBJ2-5	TRBD2	TGTGCCAGCAGCGGTACCGTGGGACTAGCGGGAATACAAGAGACCCAGTACTTC	CASSGTVGLAGIQETQYF
.	TRBV5-4	TRBJ2-3	.	TGTGCCAGCAGCCTAGAGAGCACAGATACGCAGTATTTT	CASSLESTDTQYF
.	TRBV18	TRBJ2-3	TRBD1	TGTGCCAGCTCACCAAGTAAAGGGACAGGTCCGACAGATACGCAGTATTTT	CASSPSKGTGPTDTQYF
.	TRBV10-2	TRBJ2-7	.	TGCGCCAGCAGTGAGTCGATGCAGGGTTCCTACGAGCAGTACTTC	CASSESMQGSYEQYF
.	TRBV28	TRBJ1-5	TRBD1	TGTGCCAGCAGTGTACAGGGGGAATACAATCAGCCCCAGCATTTT	CASSVQGEYNQPQHF
.	TRBV7-9	TRBJ2-5	TRBD1	TGTGCCAGCAGCTTAGTGGGACAGGGGGAGACCCAGTACTTC	CASSLVGQGETQYF
.	TRBV29-1	TRBJ1-2	TRBD1	TGCAGCGTTCCAGGACAGGGGTACTATGGCTACACCTTC	CSVPGQGYYGYTF
.	TRBV28	TRBJ2-5	.	TGTGCCAGCAGTTCTCCGTACGCGGAGACCCAGTACTTC	CASSSPYAETQYF
few	TRBV6-1	TRBJ1-2	.	TGTGCCAGCAGTGAGACAGGCCTGGGAGGCTACACCTTC	CASSETGLGGYTF
.	TRBV15	TRBJ2-1	TRBD1	TGTGCCACCAGCAGGGGATCGACAGGGGGCAATGAGCAGTTCTTC	CATSRGSTGGNEQFF